The clone carrying this TCR beta chain came up a few times. The antigen is unknown. The data stem from a study of T cell responses to AZD1222 COVID-19 vaccine. Libraries were prepared by immunoSEQ multiplex PCR; TCRdb keeps only in-frame clonotypes and omits some of them. Here the sample spans 130,000 or so clones, 91% being singletons. CDR3 size: 15 residues. In germline, CDR1 is MGHRA, CDR2 YSYEKL. With V trimmed by 5 bases and J by 7 bases, 7 bases remained unmatched. Broader study findings: With dominance at 160-218 and 743-854, vaccine-associated CD4 TCRs spanned spike. At baseline, seropositivity was found in only 5 to 7 AZD1222 recipients. Mostly white British, mostly female donors; authors suggested clonal diversity may be underestimated.

Sequencing was performed on peripheral blood, taken 28 days after the second AZD1222 dose. The sequence was collected from an adult who received the AZD1222 COVID-19 vaccine. The chain carries TRBV4-1 and TRBJ1-6; TRBD1 aligns across 8 bases. The CDR3 reads CASSDGQGWNSPLHF. The DNA for the CDR3 is TGCGCCAGCAGCGATGGACAGGGCTGGAATTCACCCCTCCACTTT.